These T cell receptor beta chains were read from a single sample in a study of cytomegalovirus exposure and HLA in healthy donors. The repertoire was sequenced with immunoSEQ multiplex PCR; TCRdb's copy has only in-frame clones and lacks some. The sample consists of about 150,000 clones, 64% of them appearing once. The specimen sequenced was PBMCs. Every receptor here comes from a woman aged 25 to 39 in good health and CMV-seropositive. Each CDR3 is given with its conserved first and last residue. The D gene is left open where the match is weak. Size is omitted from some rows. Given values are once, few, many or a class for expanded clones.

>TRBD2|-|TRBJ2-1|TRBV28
CASSSQIAGLDEQFF
TGTGCCAGCAGTTCCCAGATAGCGGGGTTAGATGAGCAGTTCTTC
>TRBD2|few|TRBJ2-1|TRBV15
CATSRGPSGHYNEQFF
TGTGCCACCAGCAGAGGCCCTAGCGGGCACTACAATGAGCAGTTCTTC
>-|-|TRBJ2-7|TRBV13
CASSPPFETGRSYEQYF
TGTGCCAGCAGCCCCCCCTTTGAGACAGGCCGTTCCTACGAGCAGTACTTC
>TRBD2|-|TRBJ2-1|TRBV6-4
CASSAVTSGRTYNEQFF
TGTGCCAGCAGTGCTGTTACTAGCGGGAGGACCTACAATGAGCAGTTCTTC
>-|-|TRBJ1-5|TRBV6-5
CASSYRGVGGNQPQHF
TGTGCCAGCAGTTACCGAGGTGTTGGTGGCAATCAGCCCCAGCATTTT
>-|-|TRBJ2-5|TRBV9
CASSASGAGQETQYF
TGTGCCAGCAGCGCCTCGGGCGCAGGGCAAGAGACCCAGTACTTC
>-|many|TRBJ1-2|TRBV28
CASSPMGGGYGYTF
TGTGCCAGCAGTCCTATGGGGGGGGGCTATGGCTACACCTTC
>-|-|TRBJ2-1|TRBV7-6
CASSLYTEQFF
TGTGCCAGCAGCTTATACACTGAGCAGTTCTTC
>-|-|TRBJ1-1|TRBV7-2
CASSYLGPISEAFF
TGTGCCAGCAGCTACCTAGGCCCAATAAGTGAAGCTTTCTTT
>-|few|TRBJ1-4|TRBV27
CASSLARGKYLEKLFF
TGTGCCAGCAGTTTGGCCAGGGGAAAGTACCTTGAAAAACTGTTTTTT
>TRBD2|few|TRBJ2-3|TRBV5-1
CASSSPGGGADTQYF
TGCGCCAGCAGCTCGCCGGGGGGGGGCGCAGATACGCAGTATTTT
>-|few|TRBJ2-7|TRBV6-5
CASMEGPRSYEQYF
TGTGCCAGCATGGAGGGCCCGCGATCCTACGAGCAGTACTTC
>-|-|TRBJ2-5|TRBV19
CASRKSQGWQETQYF
TGTGCCAGTAGGAAAAGTCAGGGGTGGCAAGAGACCCAGTACTTC
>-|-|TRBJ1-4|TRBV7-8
CASSPPGGGGKLFF
TGTGCCAGCAGCCCACCGGGGGGAGGCGGAAAACTGTTTTTT
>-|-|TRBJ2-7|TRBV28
CASSDRFTYEQYF
TGTGCCAGCAGTGACAGGTTCACCTACGAGCAGTACTTC
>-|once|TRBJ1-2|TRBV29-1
CSVEDQSRAGYTF
TGCAGCGTTGAAGATCAGTCCAGGGCAGGCTACACCTTC
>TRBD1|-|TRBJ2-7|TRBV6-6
CASSYGRSRGHEQYF
TGTGCCAGCAGTTACGGCCGGAGCAGGGGGCACGAGCAGTACTTC
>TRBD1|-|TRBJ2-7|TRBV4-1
CASSQGIGTGKSNEQYF
TGCGCCAGCAGCCAAGGAATAGGGACAGGGAAATCGAACGAGCAGTACTTC
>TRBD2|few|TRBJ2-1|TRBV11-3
CASGRVDNEQFF
TGTGCCAGCGGGAGGGTAGACAATGAGCAGTTCTTC
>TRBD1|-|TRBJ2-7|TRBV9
CASSGSQGAVSQYF
TGTGCCAGCAGCGGATCCCAGGGGGCGGTTTCGCAGTACTTC
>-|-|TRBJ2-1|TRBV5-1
CASRVRGGSDEQFF
TGCGCCAGCAGGGTTAGGGGGGGGAGCGATGAGCAGTTCTTC
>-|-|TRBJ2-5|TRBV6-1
CATAIGAGQETQYF
TGTGCCACCGCAATCGGGGCGGGGCAAGAGACCCAGTACTTC
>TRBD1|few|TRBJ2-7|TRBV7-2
CASSTRDSYEQYF
TGTGCCAGCAGCACCCGGGACAGCTACGAGCAGTACTTC
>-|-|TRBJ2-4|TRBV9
CASSSGHLVAKNIQYF
TGTGCCAGCAGCTCAGGACACCTTGTAGCCAAAAACATTCAGTACTTC
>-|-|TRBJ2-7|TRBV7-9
CASSLSENYEQYF
TGTGCCAGCAGCCTCTCGGAGAACTACGAGCAGTACTTC
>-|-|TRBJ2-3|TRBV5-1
CASSLGTITDTQYF
TGCGCCAGCAGCCTAGGGACAATAACAGATACGCAGTATTTT
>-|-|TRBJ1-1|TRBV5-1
CASSHPTGPNTEAFF
TGCGCCAGCAGCCATCCCACAGGACCGAACACTGAAGCTTTCTTT
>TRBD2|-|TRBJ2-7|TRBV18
CASSPGLAGANEQYF
TGTGCCAGCTCACCAGGATTAGCGGGGGCTAACGAGCAGTACTTC
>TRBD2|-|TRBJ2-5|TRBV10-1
CASSVAGTRGQETQYF
TGCGCCAGCAGTGTTGCCGGGACTAGAGGTCAAGAGACCCAGTACTTC
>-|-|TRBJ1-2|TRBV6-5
CASSKVGRPGSYTF
TGTGCCAGCAGTAAGGTGGGGCGCCCTGGGAGCTACACCTTC
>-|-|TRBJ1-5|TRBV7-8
CASSSLRHGNQPQHF
TGTGCCAGCAGCTCCCTGAGACACGGCAATCAGCCCCAGCATTTT
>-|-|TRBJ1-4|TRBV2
CASSIQALPNEKLFF
TGTGCCAGCAGTATACAGGCTTTACCTAATGAAAAACTGTTTTTT
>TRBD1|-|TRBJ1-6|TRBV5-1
CASSEEGTGWYSPLHF
TGCGCCAGCAGCGAGGAAGGGACAGGGTGGTATTCACCCCTCCACTTT
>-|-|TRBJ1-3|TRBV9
CASSVAQGMLSGNTIYF
TGTGCCAGCAGCGTAGCTCAGGGGATGCTCTCTGGAAACACCATATATTTT
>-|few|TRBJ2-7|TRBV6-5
CASSYSSGAAGYEQYF
TGTGCCAGCAGTTACTCCTCAGGGGCCGCTGGGTACGAGCAGTACTTC
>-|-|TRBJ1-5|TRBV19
CASSITDGNWPQHF
TGTGCCAGTAGTATCACGGACGGGAACTGGCCCCAGCATTTT
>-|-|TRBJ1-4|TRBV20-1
CSASGRRDQLF
TGCAGTGCCTCCGGCAGGCGGGACCAATTATTT
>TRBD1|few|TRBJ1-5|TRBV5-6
CASSLGTGGNQPQHF
TGTGCCAGCAGCCTCGGGACAGGGGGCAATCAGCCCCAGCATTTT
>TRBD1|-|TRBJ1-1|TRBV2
CASRDDRGGTEAFF
TGTGCCAGCAGAGATGACAGGGGGGGGACTGAAGCTTTCTTT
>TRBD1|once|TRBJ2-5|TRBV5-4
CASTPRTGNQETQYF
TGTGCCAGCACCCCAAGGACAGGGAACCAAGAGACCCAGTACTTC
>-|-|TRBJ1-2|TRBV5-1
CASSLVGPQGNYGYTF
TGCGCCAGCAGCTTGGTTGGGCCTCAGGGAAACTATGGCTACACCTTC
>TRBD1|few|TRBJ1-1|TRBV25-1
CASSLTGRYTEAFF
TGTGCCAGCAGCTTGACAGGGAGGTACACTGAAGCTTTCTTT
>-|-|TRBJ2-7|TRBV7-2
CASSPNPGAYEQYF
TGTGCCAGCAGCCCCAACCCAGGGGCCTACGAGCAGTACTTC
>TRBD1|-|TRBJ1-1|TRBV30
CASALGDRGAASNTEAFF
TGTGCCTCGGCTTTGGGGGACAGGGGGGCTGCTTCGAACACTGAAGCTTTCTTT
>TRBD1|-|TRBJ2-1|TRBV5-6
CASGYGTDYNEQFF
TGTGCCAGCGGCTACGGGACAGATTACAATGAGCAGTTCTTC
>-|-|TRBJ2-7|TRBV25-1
CASSSVYEQYF
TGTGCCAGCAGTTCAGTCTACGAGCAGTACTTC
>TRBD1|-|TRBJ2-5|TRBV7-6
CASSLDRGGETQYF
TGTGCCAGCAGCTTAGACAGGGGCGGGGAGACCCAGTACTTC
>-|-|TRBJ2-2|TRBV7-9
CASSLVIGELFF
TGTGCCAGCAGCTTAGTTATCGGGGAGCTGTTTTTT
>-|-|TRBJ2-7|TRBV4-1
CASSFSRDTNEQYF
TGCGCCAGCAGCTTCTCGAGGGACACGAACGAGCAGTACTTC
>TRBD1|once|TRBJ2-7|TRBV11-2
CASSLDRGHYEQYF
TGTGCCAGCAGCTTGGACAGGGGGCACTACGAGCAGTACTTC
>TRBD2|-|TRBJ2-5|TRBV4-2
CASSQGLREKVETQYF
TGTGCCAGCAGCCAAGGACTGCGGGAGAAGGTAGAGACCCAGTACTTC
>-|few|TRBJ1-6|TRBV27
CASSSPQGYNSPLHF
TGTGCCAGCAGTTCCCCACAGGGTTACAATTCACCCCTCCACTTT
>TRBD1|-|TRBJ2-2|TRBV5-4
CASSMDRGSNTGELFF
TGTGCCAGCAGCATGGACAGGGGGAGTAACACCGGGGAGCTGTTTTTT
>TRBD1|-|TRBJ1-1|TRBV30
CAWSTGGSAEAFF
TGTGCCTGGAGTACAGGGGGCAGCGCTGAAGCTTTCTTT
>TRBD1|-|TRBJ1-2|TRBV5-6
CASRPTGAGGYTF
TGTGCCAGCAGACCGACAGGGGCTGGGGGCTACACCTTC